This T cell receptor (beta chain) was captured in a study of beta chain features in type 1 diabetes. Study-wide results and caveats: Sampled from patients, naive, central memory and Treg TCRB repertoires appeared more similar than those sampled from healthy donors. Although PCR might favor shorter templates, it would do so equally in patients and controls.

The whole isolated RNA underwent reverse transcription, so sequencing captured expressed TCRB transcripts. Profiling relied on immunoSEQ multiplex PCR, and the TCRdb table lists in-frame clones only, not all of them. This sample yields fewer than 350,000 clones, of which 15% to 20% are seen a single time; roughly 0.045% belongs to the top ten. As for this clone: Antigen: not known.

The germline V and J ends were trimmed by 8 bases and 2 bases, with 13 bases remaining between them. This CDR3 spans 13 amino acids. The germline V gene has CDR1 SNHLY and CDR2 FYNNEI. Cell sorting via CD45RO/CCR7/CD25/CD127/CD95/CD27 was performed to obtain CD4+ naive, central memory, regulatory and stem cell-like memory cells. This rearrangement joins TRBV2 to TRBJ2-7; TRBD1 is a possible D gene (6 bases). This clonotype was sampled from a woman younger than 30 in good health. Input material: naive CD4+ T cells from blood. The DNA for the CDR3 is TGTGCCAGCGGGGACACATCGGCCTACGAGCAGTACTTC. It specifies CASGDTSAYEQYF.